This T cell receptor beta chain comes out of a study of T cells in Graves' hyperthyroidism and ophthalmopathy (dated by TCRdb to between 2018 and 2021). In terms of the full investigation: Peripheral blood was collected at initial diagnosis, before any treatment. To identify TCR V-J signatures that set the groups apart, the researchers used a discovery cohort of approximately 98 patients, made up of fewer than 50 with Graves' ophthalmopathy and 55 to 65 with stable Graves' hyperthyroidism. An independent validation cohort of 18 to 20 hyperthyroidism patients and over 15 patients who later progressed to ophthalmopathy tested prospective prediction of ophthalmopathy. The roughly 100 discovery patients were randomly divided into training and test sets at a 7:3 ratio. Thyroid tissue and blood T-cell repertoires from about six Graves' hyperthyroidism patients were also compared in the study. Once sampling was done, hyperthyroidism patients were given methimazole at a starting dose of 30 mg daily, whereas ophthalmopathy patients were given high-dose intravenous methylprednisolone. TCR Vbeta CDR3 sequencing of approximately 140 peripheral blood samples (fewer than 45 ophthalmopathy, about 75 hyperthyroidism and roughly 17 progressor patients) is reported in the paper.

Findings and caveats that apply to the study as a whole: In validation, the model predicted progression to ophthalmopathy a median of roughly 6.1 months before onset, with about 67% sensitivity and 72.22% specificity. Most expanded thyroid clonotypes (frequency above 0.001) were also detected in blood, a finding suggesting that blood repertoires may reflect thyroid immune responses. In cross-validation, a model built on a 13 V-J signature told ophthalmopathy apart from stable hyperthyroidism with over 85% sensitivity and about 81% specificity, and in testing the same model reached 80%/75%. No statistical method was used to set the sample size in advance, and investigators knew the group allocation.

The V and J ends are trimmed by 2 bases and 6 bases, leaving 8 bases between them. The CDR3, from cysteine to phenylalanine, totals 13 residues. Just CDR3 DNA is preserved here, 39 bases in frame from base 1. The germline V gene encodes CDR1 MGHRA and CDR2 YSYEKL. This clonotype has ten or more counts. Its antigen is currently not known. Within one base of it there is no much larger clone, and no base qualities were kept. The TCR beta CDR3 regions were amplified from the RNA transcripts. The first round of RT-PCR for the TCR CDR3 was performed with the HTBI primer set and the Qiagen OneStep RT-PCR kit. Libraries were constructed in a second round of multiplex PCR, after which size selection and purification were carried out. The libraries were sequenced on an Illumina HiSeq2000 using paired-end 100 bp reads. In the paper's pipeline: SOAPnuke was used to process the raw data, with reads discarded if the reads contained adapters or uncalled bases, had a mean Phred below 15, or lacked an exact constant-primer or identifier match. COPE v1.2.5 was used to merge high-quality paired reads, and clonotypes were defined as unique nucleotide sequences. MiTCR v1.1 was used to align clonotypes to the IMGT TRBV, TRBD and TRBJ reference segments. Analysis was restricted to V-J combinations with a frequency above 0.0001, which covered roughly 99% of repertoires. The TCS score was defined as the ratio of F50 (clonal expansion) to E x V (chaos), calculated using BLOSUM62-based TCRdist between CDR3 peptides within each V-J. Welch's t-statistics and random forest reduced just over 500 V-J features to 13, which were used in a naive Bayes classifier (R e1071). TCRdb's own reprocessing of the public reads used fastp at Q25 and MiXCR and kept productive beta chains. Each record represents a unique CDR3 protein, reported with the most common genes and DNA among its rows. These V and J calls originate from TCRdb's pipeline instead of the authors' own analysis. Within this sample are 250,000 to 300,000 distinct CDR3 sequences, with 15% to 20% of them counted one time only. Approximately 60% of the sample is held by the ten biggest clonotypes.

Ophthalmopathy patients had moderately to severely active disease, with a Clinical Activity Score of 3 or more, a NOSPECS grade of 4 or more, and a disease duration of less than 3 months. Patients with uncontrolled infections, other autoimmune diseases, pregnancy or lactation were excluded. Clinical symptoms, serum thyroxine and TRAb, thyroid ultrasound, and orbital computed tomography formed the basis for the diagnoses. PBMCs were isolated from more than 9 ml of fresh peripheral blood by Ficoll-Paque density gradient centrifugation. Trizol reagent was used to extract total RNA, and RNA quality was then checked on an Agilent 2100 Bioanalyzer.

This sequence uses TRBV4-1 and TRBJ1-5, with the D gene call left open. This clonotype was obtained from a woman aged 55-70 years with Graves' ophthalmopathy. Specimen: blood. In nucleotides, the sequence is TGCGCCAGCAGCCAAAAAATAGGTCAGCCCCAGCATTTT. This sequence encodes CASSQKIGQPQHF.